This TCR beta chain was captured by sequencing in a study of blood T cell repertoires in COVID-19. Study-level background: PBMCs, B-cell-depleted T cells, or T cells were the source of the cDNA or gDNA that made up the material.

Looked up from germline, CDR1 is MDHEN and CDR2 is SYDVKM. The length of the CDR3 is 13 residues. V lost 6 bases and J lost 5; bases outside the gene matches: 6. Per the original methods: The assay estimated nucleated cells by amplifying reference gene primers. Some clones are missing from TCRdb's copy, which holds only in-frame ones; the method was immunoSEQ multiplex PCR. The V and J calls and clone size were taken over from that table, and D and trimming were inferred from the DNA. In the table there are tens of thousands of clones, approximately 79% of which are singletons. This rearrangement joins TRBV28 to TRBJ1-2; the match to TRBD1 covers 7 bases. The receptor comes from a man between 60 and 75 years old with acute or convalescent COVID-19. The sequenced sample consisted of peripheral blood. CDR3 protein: CASRLGQDYGYTF. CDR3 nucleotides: TGTGCCAGCAGGTTAGGACAGGATTATGGCTACACCTTC.